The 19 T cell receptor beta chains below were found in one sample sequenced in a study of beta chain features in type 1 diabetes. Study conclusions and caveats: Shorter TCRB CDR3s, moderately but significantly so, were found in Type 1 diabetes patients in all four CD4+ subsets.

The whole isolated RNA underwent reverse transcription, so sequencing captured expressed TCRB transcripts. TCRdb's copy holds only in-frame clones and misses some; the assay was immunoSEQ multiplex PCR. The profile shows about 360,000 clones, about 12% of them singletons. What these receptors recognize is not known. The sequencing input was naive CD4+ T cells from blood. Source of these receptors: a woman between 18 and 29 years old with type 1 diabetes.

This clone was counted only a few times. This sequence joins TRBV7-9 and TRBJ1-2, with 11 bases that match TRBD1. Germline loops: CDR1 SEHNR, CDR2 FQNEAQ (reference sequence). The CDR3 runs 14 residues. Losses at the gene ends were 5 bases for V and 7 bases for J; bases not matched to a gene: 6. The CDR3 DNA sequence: TGTGCCAGCAGCCGGAAGGACAGGGGGCTTGGCTACACCTTC. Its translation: CASSRKDRGLGYTF.

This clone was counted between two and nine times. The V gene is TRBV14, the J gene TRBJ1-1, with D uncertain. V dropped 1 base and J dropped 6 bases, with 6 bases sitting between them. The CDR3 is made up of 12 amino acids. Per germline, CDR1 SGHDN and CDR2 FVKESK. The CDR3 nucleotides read TGTGCCAGCAGCCAAGTAACATCTGAAGCTTTCTTT. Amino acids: CASSQVTSEAFF. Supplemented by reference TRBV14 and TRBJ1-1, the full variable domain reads EAGVTQFPSHSVIEKGQTVTLRCDPISGHDNLYWYRRVMGKEIKFLLHFVKESKQDESGMPNNRFLAERTGGTYSTLKVQPAELEDSGVYFCASSQVTSEAFFGQGTRLTVV.

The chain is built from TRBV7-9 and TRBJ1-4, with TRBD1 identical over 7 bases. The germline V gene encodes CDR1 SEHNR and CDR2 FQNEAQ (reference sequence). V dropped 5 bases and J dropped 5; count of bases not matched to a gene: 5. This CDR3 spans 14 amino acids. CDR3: CASSTGQANEKLFF. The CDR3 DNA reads TGTGCCAGCAGCACCGGACAGGCCAATGAAAAACTGTTTTTT.

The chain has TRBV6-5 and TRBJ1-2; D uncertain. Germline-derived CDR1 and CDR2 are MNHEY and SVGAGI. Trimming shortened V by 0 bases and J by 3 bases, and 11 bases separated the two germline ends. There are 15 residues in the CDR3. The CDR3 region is CASSYSSGFDYGYTF. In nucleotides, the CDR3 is TGTGCCAGCAGTTACTCTTCGGGGTTTGACTATGGCTACACCTTC.

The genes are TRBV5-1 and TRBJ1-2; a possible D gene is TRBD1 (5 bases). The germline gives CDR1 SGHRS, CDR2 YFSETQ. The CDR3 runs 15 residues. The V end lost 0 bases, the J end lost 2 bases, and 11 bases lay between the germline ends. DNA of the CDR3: TGCGCCAGCAGCTTGGCCTCGAACAGGAACTATGGCTACACCTTC. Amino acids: CASSLASNRNYGYTF.

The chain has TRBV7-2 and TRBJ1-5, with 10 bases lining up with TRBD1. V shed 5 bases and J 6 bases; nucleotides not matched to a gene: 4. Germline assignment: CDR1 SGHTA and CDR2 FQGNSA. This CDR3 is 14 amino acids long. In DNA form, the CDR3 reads TGTGCCAGCAGCCCTGGGACAGGGGTTCAGCCCCAGCATTTT. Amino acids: CASSPGTGVQPQHF.

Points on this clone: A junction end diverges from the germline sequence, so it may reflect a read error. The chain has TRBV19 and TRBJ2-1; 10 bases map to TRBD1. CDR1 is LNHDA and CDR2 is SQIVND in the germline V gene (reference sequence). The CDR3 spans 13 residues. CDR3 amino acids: CASSVPTGGAAVF. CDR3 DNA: TGTGCCAGTAGTGTCCCGACAGGGGGCGCAGCTGTCTTC.

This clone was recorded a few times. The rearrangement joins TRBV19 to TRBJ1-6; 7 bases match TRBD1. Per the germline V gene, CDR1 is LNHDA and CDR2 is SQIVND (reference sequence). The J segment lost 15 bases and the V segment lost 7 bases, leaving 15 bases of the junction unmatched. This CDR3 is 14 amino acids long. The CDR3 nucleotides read TGTGCCAGTAAACCGACGGAACAGGGGATCGGCCTCCACTTT. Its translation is CASKPTEQGIGLHF.

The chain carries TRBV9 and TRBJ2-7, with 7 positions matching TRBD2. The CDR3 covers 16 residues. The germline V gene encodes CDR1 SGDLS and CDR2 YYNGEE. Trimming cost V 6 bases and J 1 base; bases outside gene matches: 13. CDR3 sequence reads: CASKVSRTRVSYEQYF. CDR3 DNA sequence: TGTGCCAGCAAGGTTTCACGGACTAGGGTTTCCTACGAGCAGTACTTC. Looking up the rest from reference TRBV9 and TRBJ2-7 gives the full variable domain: DSGVTQTPKHLITATGQRVTLRCSPRSGDLSVYWYQQSLDQGLQFLIQYYNGEERAKGNILERFSAQQFPDLHSELNLSSLELGDSALYFCASKVSRTRVSYEQYFGPGTRLTVT.

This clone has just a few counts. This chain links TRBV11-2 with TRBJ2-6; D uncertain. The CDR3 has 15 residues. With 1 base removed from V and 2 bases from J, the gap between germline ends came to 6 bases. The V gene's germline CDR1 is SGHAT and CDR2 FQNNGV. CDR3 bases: TGTGCCAGCAGCTTAGCCGCGGCTGGGGCCAACGTCCTGACTTTC. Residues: CASSLAAAGANVLTF.

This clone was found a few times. Here the CDR3 reads CASSQTVGTRAYNEQFF. The CDR3 bases are TGCGCCAGCAGCCAAACGGTGGGGACTAGGGCTTACAATGAGCAGTTCTTC. The chain has TRBV4-1 and TRBJ2-1; 8 bases line up with TRBD2. CDR3 length: 17 residues. The germline V gene encodes CDR1 MGHRA and CDR2 YSYEKL. With V trimmed by 2 bases and J by 4 bases, 10 bases remained unmatched.

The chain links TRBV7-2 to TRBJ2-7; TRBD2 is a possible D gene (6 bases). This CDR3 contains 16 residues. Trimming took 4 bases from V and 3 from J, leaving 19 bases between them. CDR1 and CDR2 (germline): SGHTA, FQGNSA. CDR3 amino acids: CASSSRTGTRNYEQYF. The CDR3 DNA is TGTGCCAGCAGCTCTAGAACCGGGACTCGAAACTACGAGCAGTACTTC.

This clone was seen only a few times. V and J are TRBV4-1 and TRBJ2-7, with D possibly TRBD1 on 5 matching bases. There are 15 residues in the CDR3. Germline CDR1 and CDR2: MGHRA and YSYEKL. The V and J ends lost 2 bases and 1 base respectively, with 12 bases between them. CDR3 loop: CASSQRRASSYEQYF. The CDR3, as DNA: TGCGCCAGCAGCCAACGCAGGGCCTCTTCCTACGAGCAGTACTTC.

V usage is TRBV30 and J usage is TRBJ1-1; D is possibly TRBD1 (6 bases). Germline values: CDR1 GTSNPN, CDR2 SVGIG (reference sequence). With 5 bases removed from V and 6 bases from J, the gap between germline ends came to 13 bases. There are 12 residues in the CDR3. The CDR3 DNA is TGTGCCTGGTACAGGGTTCCCCCTGAAGCTTTCTTT. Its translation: CAWYRVPPEAFF.

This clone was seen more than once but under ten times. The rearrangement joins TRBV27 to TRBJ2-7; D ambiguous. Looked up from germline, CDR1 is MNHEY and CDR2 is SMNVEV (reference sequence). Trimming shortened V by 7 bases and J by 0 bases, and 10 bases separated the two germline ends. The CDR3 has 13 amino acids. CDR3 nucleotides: TGTGCCAGCACTTCGCCGAGCTCCTACGAGCAGTACTTC. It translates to CASTSPSSYEQYF.

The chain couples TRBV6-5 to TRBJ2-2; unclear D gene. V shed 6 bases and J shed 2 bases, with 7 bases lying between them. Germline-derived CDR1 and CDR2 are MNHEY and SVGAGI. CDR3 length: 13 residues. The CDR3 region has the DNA TGTGCCAGCAGGCGAGGCAACACCGGGGAGCTGTTTTTT. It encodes CASRRGNTGELFF.

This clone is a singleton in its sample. In DNA form, the CDR3 reads TGTGCCAGCAGTCTAACAGGGGGCGCGGGGGCTTTCTTT. Amino acids: CASSLTGGAGAFF. The V and J genes are TRBV27 and TRBJ1-1; 9 bases line up with TRBD1. Looked up from germline, CDR1 is MNHEY and CDR2 is SMNVEV (reference sequence). Trimming at V came to 5 bases and at J to 11 bases, leaving 9 bases not matched to a gene. The CDR3 runs to 13 residues.

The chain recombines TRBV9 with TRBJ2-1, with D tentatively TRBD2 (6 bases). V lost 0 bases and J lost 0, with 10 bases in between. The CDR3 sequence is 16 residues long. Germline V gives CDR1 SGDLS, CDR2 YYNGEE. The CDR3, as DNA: TGTGCCAGCAGCGTAGACCCCGGGAGCTCCTACAATGAGCAGTTCTTC. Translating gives CASSVDPGSSYNEQFF.

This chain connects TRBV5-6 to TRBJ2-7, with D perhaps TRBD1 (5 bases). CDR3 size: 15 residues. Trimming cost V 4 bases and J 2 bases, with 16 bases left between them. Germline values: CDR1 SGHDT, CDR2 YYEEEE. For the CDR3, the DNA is TGTGCCAGCAGCCCAGAGTGGGGCGGAACCTACGAGCAGTACTTC. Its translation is CASSPEWGGTYEQYF. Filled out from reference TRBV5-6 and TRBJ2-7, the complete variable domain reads DAGVTQSPTHLIKTRGQQVTLRCSPKSGHDTVSWYQQALGQGPQFIFQYYEEEERQRGNFPDRFSGHQFPNYSSELNVNALLLGDSALYLCASSPEWGGTYEQYFGPGTRLTVT.